The 7 T cell receptor beta chains reported below all come from one sample, sequenced in a study of T cells after yellow fever vaccination. TCRdb processed the 5' RACE reads anew with MiXCR; each CDR3 protein has one entry. The sample consists of under 100,000 distinct CDR3 sequences, under 7% of them appearing once. The sample was CD8+ T cells sorted from PBMCs, taken 10 days after the yellow fever booster vaccination. The receptors shown here come from a man aged 18 to 29 who received the YFV17D yellow fever vaccine.

The gene calls are TRBV12-3 or TRBV12-4 and TRBJ1-1; D ambiguous. The V gene lost 8 bases and the J gene lost 5 bases, with 9 bases spanning the gap. The CDR3 spans 11 residues. The CDR3: CASALWTEAFF. CDR3 DNA: TGTGCCAGCGCTTTGTGGACTGAAGCTTTCTTT.

This clonotype was found a few times. V usage is TRBV4-1 and J usage is TRBJ2-7; a possible D gene is TRBD2 (5 bases). V lost 1 base and J 2 bases, leaving 12 bases between the germline ends. Germline CDR1 reads MGHRA; CDR2 reads YSYEKL. This CDR3 contains 15 residues. CDR3 in DNA: TGCGCCAGCAGCCAAGGTGATTTGAGGGCCTACGAGCAGTACTTC. The encoded protein is CASSQGDLRAYEQYF.

V usage is TRBV6-6 and J usage is TRBJ1-3; D is uncertain. Deletions cut 7 bases from V and 4 bases from J, with 11 bases between. In germline, CDR1 is MNHNY, CDR2 SVGAGI (reference sequence). The length of the CDR3 is 13 residues. CDR3 amino acids: CASNYDLGNTIYF. As DNA, the CDR3 is TGTGCCAGCAACTATGACCTGGGAAACACCATATATTTT.

This clonotype was seen repeatedly, ten times or more. The V gene is TRBV29-1, the J gene TRBJ2-3; 12 bases line up with TRBD2. V was clipped by 6 bases and J by 5 bases; unmatched bases: 6. The length of the CDR3 is 14 residues. In germline, CDR1 is SQVTM, CDR2 ANQGSEA. CDR3 sequence: CSVVTSGGGDTQYF. CDR3 coding DNA: TGCAGCGTGGTGACTAGCGGGGGAGGAGATACGCAGTATTTT.

This clonotype was counted only a few times. The rearrangement joins TRBV7-6 to TRBJ2-3; D is unresolved. The V and J ends lost 1 base and 3 bases respectively, with 8 bases between them. The CDR3 length is 14 residues. Per germline, CDR1 SGHVS and CDR2 FNYEAQ. CDR3 nucleotides: TGTGCCAGCAGCTTAGTTGCATATACAGATACGCAGTATTTT. Its protein is CASSLVAYTDTQYF.

This clonotype came up many times. The chain is built from TRBV19 and TRBJ2-2; D remains unclear. Trimming shortened V by 5 bases and J by 1 base, and 11 bases separated the two germline ends. Germline CDR1 LNHDA, CDR2 SQIVND (reference sequence). There are 15 residues in the CDR3. In DNA form, the CDR3 reads TGTGCCAGTAGTTTCTACATCGAGAACACCGGGGAGCTGTTTTTT. Protein: CASSFYIENTGELFF.

This clonotype was observed a handful of times. V usage is TRBV18 and J usage is TRBJ2-7, with TRBD1 matching 7 bases. The length of the CDR3 is 18 residues. V lost 8 bases, J lost 7 bases, and 26 bases stayed unmatched. The V gene's germline CDR1 is KGHSH and CDR2 LQKENI. The CDR3 DNA sequence: TGTGCCAGCCCACTGACCGCCCTACAGGGGAATCGGGTTCGAGAGCAGTACGTC. It specifies CASPLTALQGNRVREQYV.